This TCR beta chain is from a study of cytomegalovirus exposure and HLA in healthy donors. Data came from immunoSEQ multiplex PCR; TCRdb stores just in-frame clones and leaves some out. The data contain about 78,000 clones, approximately 95% of them singletons. Turning to this clone: Its target is not known.

There are 16 residues in the CDR3. Germline V gives CDR1 SQVTM, CDR2 ANQGSEA. Trimming removed 6 bases from V and 0 bases from J; junction bases left unmatched: 10. Study-wide findings and caveats: Most sequenced TCRs were rare (though some public TCRs occurred in many donors). The listing of 150 to 200 TCR beta chains classed them as cytomegalovirus-associated.

The gene calls are TRBV29-1 and TRBJ2-1; 8 bases are shared with TRBD1. This TCR was recovered from a man between 18 and 35 years old in good health and CMV-seropositive. The specimen was PBMCs. CDR3 protein: CSVVGLGQVSYNEQFF. The CDR3 DNA sequence: TGCAGCGTCGTTGGCCTGGGACAGGTCTCCTACAATGAGCAGTTCTTC.